This entry concerns a single TCR beta chain. Using immunoSEQ multiplex PCR, the repertoire was profiled, and TCRdb retains in-frame clones only, with some absent. The sample lists around 41,000 clones, around 90% occurring once. The data belong to a study of T cell changes during pregnancy in multiple sclerosis. This specimen was CD4+ T cells from peripheral blood mononuclear cells, taken in the third trimester of pregnancy. The receptor's source is a female donor in good health, enrolled as a control in a pregnancy study.

CDR3 sequence: CASRRLGTSGREPHTDTQYF. CDR3 nucleotide sequence: TGTGCCAGCAGGCGCCTCGGGACTAGCGGGAGGGAGCCCCACACAGATACGCAGTATTTT. The chain combines TRBV28 with TRBJ2-3; 16 nucleotides line up with TRBD2. The CDR3 spans 20 residues. Germline CDR1 reads MDHEN; CDR2 reads SYDVKM. J gave up 2 bases and V 6 bases, and 14 bases lay outside the gene matches.